The clone carrying this T cell receptor (beta chain) occurred a few times. Once RNA had been extracted, it was reverse transcribed into cDNA to act as the sequencing template. The data were produced by immunoSEQ multiplex PCR, yet TCRdb's version contains in-frame clones alone and is incomplete. The data show over 150,000 clones, less than 70% seen once. This specimen comes from a study of CD8+ T cells in alopecia areata. The overall study: Tofacitinib dosing lasted 6 to 18 months, which was then followed by 6 months off drug.

The treatment denotes: oral pan-JAK inhibitor, 5-10 mg twice daily. The material was CD8+ T cells sorted from blood, obtained at week 24, from a patient treated with tofacitinib. The receptor was derived from a human donor with alopecia areata.

CDR3 coding DNA: TGCAGCGTTGGGGAGCGGGGGGTCGTACAAGAGACCCAGTACTTC. The encoded protein is CSVGERGVVQETQYF. The chain has TRBV29-1 and TRBJ2-5, with 9 nucleotides matching TRBD2. The germline gives CDR1 SQVTM, CDR2 ANQGSEA. J lost 2 bases, V lost 4 bases, and 8 bases had no gene match. This CDR3 comprises 15 residues. Full variable domain (outside the CDR3, taken from reference TRBV29-1 and TRBJ2-5): SAVISQKPSRDICQRGTSLTIQCQVDSQVTMMFWYRQQPGQSLTLIATANQGSEATYESGFVIDKFPISRPNLTFSTLTVSNMSPEDSSIYLCSVGERGVVQETQYFGPGTRLLVL.